The present entry profiles one T cell receptor (beta chain) with its context. This specimen comes from a study of blood T cell repertoires in COVID-19. About the study: There were acute and convalescent COVID-19 samples, and they came from the United States, Italy and Spain. The analysed material was cDNA or gDNA that came from T cells, B-cell-depleted T cells, or PBMCs.

Deletions cut 6 bases from V and 10 bases from J, with 16 bases between. The CDR3 length is 13 residues. In the study's own analysis: Nucleated cell number was recorded as an estimate derived from reference gene primer amplification. Using immunoSEQ multiplex PCR, the repertoire was profiled, and TCRdb retains in-frame clones only, with some absent. V and J calls and clone size come straight from that table; D and trimming were deduced from the DNA. The repertoire consists of approximately 140,000 clones, with roughly four fifths occurring once and the leading ten covering 8.5% to 10%. This chain uses TRBV12-3 or TRBV12-4 with TRBJ2-1, with D possibly matching TRBD2 (5 bases). The sample taken for sequencing was peripheral blood. The receptor was derived from a man in his forties with active or convalescent COVID-19. The CDR3 nucleotides are TGTGCCAGCAGCACCCAAGGAGGCGACGAGCAGTTCTTC. This codes for CASSTQGGDEQFF.